Included here is one T cell receptor beta chain sequence, with context. These data belong to a study of OX40 agonist ivuxolimab in advanced cancers. On the study more broadly: The patients received agonistic anti-OX40 (CD134) antibody ivuxolimab.

TCRdb's table, derived via immunoSEQ multiplex PCR, lists solely in-frame clones and lacks some. The table has some 17,000 clones, about 90% seen once. Germline assignment: CDR1 SGHDT and CDR2 YYEEEE. CDR3 length: 14 amino acids. V was clipped by 7 bases and J by 3 bases, with 16 bases between them. This sequence was found in an adult with an advanced solid tumor such as melanoma, head and neck, liver or kidney cancer. The rearrangement links TRBV5-6 to TRBJ1-1; D might be TRBD1 (5 bases). The specimen was CD4+ or CD8+ T cells sorted from blood, collected in a trial of the OX40 agonist ivuxolimab. CDR3 in amino acids: CASVFGPGDTEAFF. The CDR3, as DNA: TGTGCCAGCGTCTTCGGCCCGGGGGACACTGAAGCTTTCTTT.